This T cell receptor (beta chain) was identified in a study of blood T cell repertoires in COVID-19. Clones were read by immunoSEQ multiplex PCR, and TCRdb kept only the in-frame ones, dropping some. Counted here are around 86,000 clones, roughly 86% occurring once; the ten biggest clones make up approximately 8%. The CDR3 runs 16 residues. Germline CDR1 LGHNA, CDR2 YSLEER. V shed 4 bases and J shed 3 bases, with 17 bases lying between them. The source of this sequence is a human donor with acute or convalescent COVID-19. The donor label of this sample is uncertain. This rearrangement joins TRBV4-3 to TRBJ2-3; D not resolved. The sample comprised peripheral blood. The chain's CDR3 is CASSPVTSRATDTQYF. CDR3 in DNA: TGCGCCAGCAGCCCTGTCACCTCACGAGCGACAGATACGCAGTATTTT.